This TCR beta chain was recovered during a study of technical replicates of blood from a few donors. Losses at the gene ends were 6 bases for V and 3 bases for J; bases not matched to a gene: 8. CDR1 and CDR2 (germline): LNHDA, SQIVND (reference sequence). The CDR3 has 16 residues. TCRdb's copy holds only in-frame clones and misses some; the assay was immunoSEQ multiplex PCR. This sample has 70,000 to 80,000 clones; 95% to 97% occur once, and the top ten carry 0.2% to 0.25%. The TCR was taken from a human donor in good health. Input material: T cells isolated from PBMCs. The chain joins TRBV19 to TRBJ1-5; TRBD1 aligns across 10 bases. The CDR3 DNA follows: TGTGCCAGTAGACAGCGGACAGGGGGTGTCAATCAGCCCCAGCATTTT. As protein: CASRQRTGGVNQPQHF.